This T cell receptor (beta chain) was captured by sequencing in a study of regulatory T cells in long-lasting Graves disease. Study context: In persistent Graves' disease, antithyroid drugs had been taken for over 5 years and TSH receptor antibodies stayed positive.

The germline gives CDR1 MDHEN, CDR2 SYDVKM. This CDR3 region has 15 residues. V shed 6 bases and J 7 bases; nucleotides not matched to a gene: 11. Time point indicated: persistent/refractory GD, antithyroid drugs over 5 years with positive TRAb. The TCR library used RNA extracted from PBMCs. Construction of the TCR beta libraries employed iRepertoire HTBI primers in conjunction with Arm-PCR of CDR3 regions. Via MiXCR, TCRdb re-called the multiplex PCR reads, giving one row per CDR3 protein. The table has some 430,000 distinct CDR3 sequences, 20% to 25% seen once. Material: peripheral blood mononuclear cells (PBMCs), obtained when the disease was refractory, from a patient treated with antithyroid drugs. This rearrangement joins TRBV28 to TRBJ2-1; TRBD2 aligns across 8 bases. The clonotype was recovered from a female donor with Graves disease. CDR3 in amino acids: CASSSGAGGRNEQFF. The CDR3 region has the DNA TGTGCCAGCAGCTCCGGGGCGGGGGGCCGTAATGAGCAGTTCTTC.